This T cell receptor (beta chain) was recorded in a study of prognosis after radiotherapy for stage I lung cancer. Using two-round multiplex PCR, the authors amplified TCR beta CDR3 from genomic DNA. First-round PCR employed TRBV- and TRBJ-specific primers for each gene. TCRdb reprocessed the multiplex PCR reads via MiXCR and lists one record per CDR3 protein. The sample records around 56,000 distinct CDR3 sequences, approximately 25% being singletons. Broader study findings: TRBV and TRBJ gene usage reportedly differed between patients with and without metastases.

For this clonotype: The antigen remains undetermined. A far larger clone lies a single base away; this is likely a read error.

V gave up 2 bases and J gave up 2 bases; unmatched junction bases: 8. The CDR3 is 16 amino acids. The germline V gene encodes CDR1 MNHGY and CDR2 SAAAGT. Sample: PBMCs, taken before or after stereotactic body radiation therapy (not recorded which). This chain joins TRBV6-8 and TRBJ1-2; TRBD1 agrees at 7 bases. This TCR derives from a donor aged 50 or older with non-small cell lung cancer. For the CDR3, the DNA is TGTGCCAGCAGTTACCTTCAGGGGGAAGGGAACTATGGCTACACCTTC. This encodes CASSYLQGEGNYGYTF.